This T cell receptor (beta chain) is drawn from a study of blood T cell repertoires in COVID-19. This CDR3 has 15 amino acids. Germline V gene sequence: CDR1 SGHVS, CDR2 FNYEAQ. Trimming took off 1 base at V and 3 bases at J, with 11 bases between the two ends. Measured with immunoSEQ multiplex PCR; TCRdb has only the in-frame clones, and not every one. Of approximately 60,000 clones listed, roughly 82% were seen once; the top ten hold more than 8%. The sequencing sample was made of peripheral blood. The V and J genes are TRBV7-6 and TRBJ2-3; D might be TRBD1 (5 bases). The sequence derives from a woman at least 80 years old with acute or convalescent COVID-19. As DNA, the CDR3 is TGTGCCAGCAGCTTAGTGGGGCGTGGAACAGATACGCAGTATTTT. This translates into CASSLVGRGTDTQYF.